Below, 25 T cell receptor beta chains from the same sample are listed, as sequenced in a study of blood T cell repertoires in COVID-19. Clones were sequenced by immunoSEQ multiplex PCR, and TCRdb holds only the in-frame ones, with some missing. The sample has fewer than 350,000 clones; less than 90% are singletons. The sequencing sample was made of peripheral blood. The receptors come from a woman aged 25 to 39 with COVID-19, enrolled during active disease.

V is TRBV3-1 (or the pseudogene TRBV3-2) and J is TRBJ2-7; the match to TRBD1 covers 8 bases. Per germline, CDR1 LGHDT and CDR2 YNNKEL (reference sequence). This CDR3 comprises 15 residues. Losses at the gene ends were 0 bases for V and 6 bases for J; bases not matched to a gene: 7. CDR3 coding DNA: TGTGCCAGCAGCCAAGATCGTGGACAGGGTGCCGAGCAGTACTTC. It translates to CASSQDRGQGAEQYF.

The chain recombines TRBV10-2 with TRBJ2-7, with 8 nucleotides matching TRBD1. The germline gives CDR1 WSHSY, CDR2 SAAADI. There are 14 residues in the CDR3. After removal of 6 bases from V and 3 bases from J, the junction contained 7 bases not matched to a gene. Here the CDR3 DNA reads TGCGCCAGCAGCCTAGGACAGGGTCTCTACGAGCAGTACTTC. Translation gives CASSLGQGLYEQYF.

The rearrangement uses TRBV29-1 and TRBJ2-1, with 12 bases fitting TRBD1. After removal of 7 bases from V and 2 bases from J, the junction contained 15 bases not matched to a gene. The germline gives CDR1 SQVTM, CDR2 ANQGSEA. This CDR3 comprises 18 residues. CDR3 in DNA: TGCAGCGCCATGGGCGGGACAGGGGGCGCGTTCCCCTACAATGAGCAGTTCTTC. It encodes CSAMGGTGGAFPYNEQFF.

The chain recombines TRBV2 with TRBJ2-7, with 7 bases that match TRBD2. Germline assignment: CDR1 SNHLY and CDR2 FYNNEI. The CDR3 consists of 14 residues. V trimming: 3 bases; J trimming: 7 bases; junction bases outside the gene matches: 9. CDR3 in amino acids: CASSEYPAGGEQYF. The CDR3 nucleotides are TGTGCCAGCAGTGAGTATCCCGCCGGGGGGGAGCAGTACTTC.

This clone has only one observation. The chain employs TRBV9 and TRBJ1-3, with D uncertain. The CDR3 runs to 15 residues. Germline V gene lookup returns CDR1 SGDLS and CDR2 YYNGEE. The V and J ends lost 0 bases and 1 base respectively, with 8 bases between them. CDR3 nucleotide sequence: TGTGCCAGCAGCGTAGTCGGAGGATCTGGAAACACCATATATTTT. It specifies CASSVVGGSGNTIYF. Supplemented by reference TRBV9 and TRBJ1-3, the full variable domain reads DSGVTQTPKHLITATGQRVTLRCSPRSGDLSVYWYQQSLDQGLQFLIQYYNGEERAKGNILERFSAQQFPDLHSELNLSSLELGDSALYFCASSVVGGSGNTIYFGEGSWLTVV.

This chain uses TRBV7-6 with TRBJ2-6; D remains ambiguous. V lost 5 bases and J 2 bases, leaving 10 bases between the germline ends. This CDR3 contains 15 residues. Germline V lookup: CDR1 SGHVS, CDR2 FNYEAQ. The CDR3 sequence: CASSQREPGANVLTF. In DNA, the CDR3 is TGTGCCAGCAGCCAACGAGAGCCTGGGGCCAACGTCCTGACTTTC.

The genes are TRBV5-1 and TRBJ1-6, with 7 bases that match TRBD1. The V and J ends lost 4 bases and 6 bases, in that order; junction bases with no gene match: 7. CDR1 and CDR2 from the germline V gene are SGHRS and YFSETQ. The length of the CDR3 is 15 residues. CDR3 sequence reads: CASSPRDSINSPLHF. As DNA, the CDR3 is TGCGCCAGCAGCCCTAGGGACAGCATTAATTCACCCCTCCACTTT.

The CDR3, as DNA: TGTGCCAGCTCCTACGACAGACGCTCTGGAAACACCATATATTTT. Protein: CASSYDRRSGNTIYF. V is TRBV27 and J is TRBJ1-3; D is possibly TRBD1 (5 bases). Germline loops: CDR1 MNHEY, CDR2 SMNVEV (reference sequence). The CDR3 is 15 residues long. Trimming shortened V by 8 bases and J by 0 bases, and 14 bases separated the two germline ends.

V gene TRBV6-2 or TRBV6-3 combines with J gene TRBJ2-7; the D gene is possibly TRBD1 (6 bases). Looked up from germline, CDR1 is MNHEY and CDR2 is SVGEGT. This CDR3 comprises 15 residues. Trimming removed 3 bases at V and 2 bases at J, with 14 bases between. The CDR3 reads CASSYAGTSPYEQYF. CDR3 nucleotide sequence: TGTGCCAGCAGTTATGCTGGGACAAGTCCCTACGAGCAGTACTTC.

J is TRBJ1-6 and V is TRBV19; perhaps TRBD1 as D (5 bases). The CDR3 consists of 15 residues. Germline CDR1 and CDR2: LNHDA and SQIVND (reference sequence). Trimming pared 3 bases from V and 8 bases from J, leaving 14 bases between. The CDR3 is CASSIQGSEDSPLHF. The DNA for the CDR3 is TGTGCCAGTAGTATCCAGGGCAGTGAGGATTCACCCCTCCACTTT.

The V and J genes are TRBV28 and TRBJ2-1, with TRBD2 as a possible D gene (7 bases). V lost 4 bases and J lost 1, with 17 bases in between. Germline assignment: CDR1 MDHEN and CDR2 SYDVKM. The CDR3 contains 17 residues. The CDR3 DNA follows: TGTGCCAGCAGTTGGAGGGGGGGGATTTGGTCCTACAATGAGCAGTTCTTC. Translated, it gives CASSWRGGIWSYNEQFF.

The rearrangement links TRBV2 to TRBJ2-1; the D is unclear. In germline, CDR1 is SNHLY, CDR2 FYNNEI. The CDR3 is 13 residues long. V lost 4 bases and J lost 6, with 10 bases in between. The CDR3 sequence: CASSVGWANEQFF. CDR3 bases: TGTGCCAGCAGTGTGGGTTGGGCCAATGAGCAGTTCTTC. The full variable domain, completed using reference TRBV2 and TRBJ2-1, is EPEVTQTPSHQVTQMGQEVILRCVPISNHLYFYWYRQILGQKVEFLVSFYNNEISEKSEIFDDQFSVERPDGSNFTLKIRSTKLEDSAMYFCASSVGWANEQFFGPGTRLTVL.

The J gene is TRBJ2-1, the V gene TRBV6-5, with 7 bases aligning to TRBD1. The germline gives CDR1 MNHEY, CDR2 SVGAGI. The CDR3 sequence is 14 residues long. Losses at the gene ends were 1 base for V and 3 bases for J; bases not matched to a gene: 0. The CDR3, as DNA: TGTGCCAGCAGTTACTGGGACAGCTACAATGAGCAGTTCTTC. Its protein is CASSYWDSYNEQFF.

About this clone: Germline is not matched at one junction end, which may reflect a read error. This sequence joins TRBV5-6 and TRBJ2-1; D is perhaps TRBD1 (5 bases). The CDR3 extends over 14 amino acids. Germline V gives CDR1 SGHDT, CDR2 YYEEEE. As DNA, the CDR3 is TGTGCCAGCAGCGTCGTGCAGCCAGGGCGGAGTATGGTCTTC. It specifies CASSVVQPGRSMVF.

This chain uses TRBV11-2 with TRBJ1-3; D is possibly TRBD1 (5 bases). CDR1 SGHAT and CDR2 FQNNGV come from the germline V gene. Trimming stripped 1 base from V and 0 bases from J, with 13 bases between. CDR3 size: 17 residues. The CDR3: CASSLVGQGPSGNTIYF. The CDR3 nucleotides are TGTGCCAGCAGCTTAGTCGGGCAGGGCCCCTCTGGAAACACCATATATTTT.

The V call is TRBV2, the J call TRBJ2-5; 7 nucleotides agree with TRBD2. CDR3 size: 14 residues. Unmatched junction bases numbered 5, after V lost 2 bases and J lost 5 bases. Germline V gene sequence: CDR1 SNHLY, CDR2 FYNNEI. The CDR3 DNA reads as TGTGCCAGCAGTGAATGGGGGGGTCGGGAGACCCAGTACTTC. Its protein product is CASSEWGGRETQYF.

J is TRBJ2-7 and V is TRBV9, with D maybe TRBD2 (6 bases). The CDR3 has 13 amino acids. V shed 5 bases and J shed 5 bases, with 14 bases lying between them. Germline V gene data show CDR1 as SGDLS and CDR2 as YYNGEE. CDR3 residues: CASRGNGEDEQYF. The CDR3 coding sequence is TGTGCCAGCAGGGGAAACGGGGAGGACGAGCAGTACTTC.

The CDR3 reads CASSYGYGGGDTQYF. The CDR3, as DNA: TGTGCCAGCAGTTACGGGTACGGGGGTGGGGATACGCAGTATTTT. The gene calls are TRBV6-2 or TRBV6-3 and TRBJ2-3; D might be TRBD2 (6 bases). The CDR3 has 15 amino acids. The germline V gene has CDR1 MNHEY and CDR2 SVGEGT. The V gene lost 2 bases and the J gene lost 6 bases, with 15 bases spanning the gap.

CDR3 nucleotide sequence: TGCAGCGTTCGCTGGACAGGGACCTACGAGCAGTACTTC. Residues: CSVRWTGTYEQYF. The V and J genes are TRBV29-1 and TRBJ2-7, with 8 bases lining up with TRBD1. Germline V lookup: CDR1 SQVTM, CDR2 ANQGSEA. This CDR3 spans 13 amino acids. After removal of 5 bases from V and 2 bases from J, the junction contained 5 bases not matched to a gene.

In nucleotides, the CDR3 is TGTGCCAGCTCAATAAGCGGGGCGGGGTACGAGCAGTACTTC. Its translation: CASSISGAGYEQYF. This rearrangement joins TRBV18 to TRBJ2-7, with 7 bases lining up with TRBD2. The CDR3 has 14 amino acids. CDR1 is KGHSH, CDR2 LQKENI, per germline. V gave up 5 bases and J gave up 4 bases; unmatched junction bases: 8.

The genes are TRBV6-5 and TRBJ2-2; 10 bases map to TRBD2. Germline-derived CDR1 and CDR2 are MNHEY and SVGAGI. V trimming: 2 bases; J trimming: 4 bases; junction bases outside the gene matches: 4. This CDR3 spans 16 amino acids. The CDR3 DNA reads TGTGCCAGCAGTTACGAGACTAGCGGGTTCACCGGGGAGCTGTTTTTT. It is translated as CASSYETSGFTGELFF.

This chain connects TRBV27 to TRBJ2-3; D is possibly TRBD2 (6 bases). Trimming shortened V by 2 bases and J by 2 bases, and 14 bases separated the two germline ends. CDR3 length: 16 residues. In germline, CDR1 is MNHEY, CDR2 SMNVEV (reference sequence). CDR3 amino acids: CASSLGRGVITDTQYF. The CDR3, as DNA: TGTGCCAGCAGTTTAGGGCGCGGGGTTATCACAGATACGCAGTATTTT.

The chain employs TRBV4-1 and TRBJ2-1, with D tentatively TRBD1 (6 bases). Between the trimmed V and J ends, which lost 0 bases and 7 bases, there was a span of 13 bases. CDR1 is MGHRA and CDR2 is YSYEKL in the germline V gene. The CDR3 extends over 15 amino acids. The CDR3 DNA reads TGCGCCAGCAGCCAAGACAGGGGACAAAAGAATGAGCAGTTCTTC. As protein: CASSQDRGQKNEQFF.

J is TRBJ2-4 and V is TRBV19, with 9 nucleotides matching TRBD2. Trimming at V came to 4 bases and at J to 7 bases, leaving 11 bases not matched to a gene. The CDR3 loop spans 16 amino acids. CDR1 is LNHDA, CDR2 SQIVND, per germline (reference sequence). CDR3 in amino acids: CASSRVAGASSNIQYF. CDR3 sequence (DNA): TGTGCCAGTAGTAGGGTAGCGGGGGCCTCGTCGAACATTCAGTACTTC.

The genes are TRBV27 and TRBJ2-7; D unresolved. V gave up 3 bases and J gave up 0 bases, with 12 bases separating them. The CDR3 runs to 15 residues. The germline V gene encodes CDR1 MNHEY and CDR2 SMNVEV (reference sequence). CDR3 amino acids: CASSFSPKSSYEQYF. CDR3 sequence (DNA): TGTGCCAGCAGTTTTTCCCCCAAGAGCTCCTACGAGCAGTACTTC.